The 15 T cell receptor beta chains presented below share a single source sample, sequenced in a study of T cells in Graves' hyperthyroidism and ophthalmopathy (dated by TCRdb to 2018 to 2020). Library prep was done by multiplex PCR. The sequencer was an Illumina HiSeq 2000. TCR beta CDR3 regions were amplified from RNA transcripts. For the first round of RT-PCR on the TCR CDR3, the HTBI primer set was used together with the Qiagen OneStep RT-PCR kit. The public reads were quality trimmed at Q25 with fastp and then assembled into clones with MiXCR by TCRdb, keeping productive beta chains. Each CDR3 protein gets just one entry, which takes the most common genes and DNA from the rows behind it. The sample includes hundreds of thousands of distinct CDR3 sequences, with 14% to 15% observed a single time. Of the sample, around 4% falls within the top ten clones. Material for sequencing was blood. These receptors were taken from a woman in her thirties or forties with Graves' ophthalmopathy.

This clonotype has a count of ten or more. CDR3 loop: CASSSQGFVLSEAFF. The DNA for the CDR3 is TGTGCCAGCAGTTCCCAGGGGTTTGTCCTGTCTGAAGCTTTCTTT. V usage is TRBV6-5 and J usage is TRBJ1-1, with D possibly being TRBD1 (6 bases). Germline assignment: CDR1 MNHEY and CDR2 SVGAGI. The V gene lost 4 bases and the J gene lost 6 bases, with 18 bases spanning the gap. The CDR3 runs 15 residues.

This clonotype was picked up many times. The chain's CDR3 is CASSPRGGQETQYF. CDR3 nucleotides: TGTGCCAGCAGTCCCCGGGGGGGACAAGAGACCCAGTACTTC. The genes are TRBV6-1 and TRBJ2-5; TRBD2 matches at 8 bases. CDR1 and CDR2 from the germline V gene are MNHNS and SASEGT. V was pared by 5 bases and J by 2 bases, with 4 bases of the junction left unmatched. The length of the CDR3 is 14 residues.

Comment on this clonotype: The germline gene is not matched at one end of the junction; a read error may be the cause. The chain uses TRBV28 and TRBJ2-2, with 10 bases that match TRBD2. The length of the CDR3 is 18 residues. Per germline, CDR1 MDHEN and CDR2 SYDVKM. The CDR3 reads CASYFGTTSGVGTRELFF. The CDR3 bases are TGTGCCAGCTACTTTGGCACTACTAGCGGGGTCGGCACCAGGGAGCTGTTTTTT.

This clonotype has ten or more counts. The chain couples TRBV5-1 to TRBJ1-1; possibly TRBD1 for D (6 bases). Trimming took 4 bases from V and 5 from J, leaving 18 bases between them. Per germline, CDR1 SGHRS and CDR2 YFSETQ. This CDR3 contains 15 residues. CDR3 sequence (DNA): TGCGCCAGCAGCCGAGGGGGAACGACGAATACTGAAGCTTTCTTT. Translated, it gives CASSRGGTTNTEAFF.

This clonotype came up a few times. The chain recombines TRBV20-1 with TRBJ2-7; TRBD1 matches at 10 bases. The CDR3 sequence is 12 residues long. V shed 6 bases and J 6 bases; nucleotides not matched to a gene: 5. The V gene's germline CDR1 is DFQATT and CDR2 SNEGSKA (reference sequence). The CDR3 coding sequence is TGCAGTGCACTCTGGACAGGGGGCGAGCAGTACTTC. Its translation is CSALWTGGEQYF.

This clonotype has ten or more counts. Here the CDR3 DNA reads TGCAGTGCTAGAGCCGGCGATGGCTACACCTTC. Translated: CSARAGDGYTF. The chain employs TRBV20-1 and TRBJ1-2; D is undetermined. V shed 1 base and J shed 6 bases, with 6 bases lying between them. Germline assignment: CDR1 DFQATT and CDR2 SNEGSKA (reference sequence). This CDR3 region has 11 residues.

The sample holds many counts of this clonotype. The rearrangement links TRBV20-1 to TRBJ2-7, with D possibly being TRBD2 (5 bases). CDR3 length: 15 residues. The V and J ends lost 1 base and 2 bases respectively, with 15 bases between them. Germline V gene data show CDR1 as DFQATT and CDR2 as SNEGSKA (reference sequence). CDR3 nucleotides: TGCAGTGCTAGAGGATTGAGCGGCAGAACCTACGAGCAGTACTTC. The encoded protein is CSARGLSGRTYEQYF.

This clonotype was found many times. J is TRBJ1-5 and V is TRBV12-3 or TRBV12-4; D unresolved. With 5 bases removed from V and 3 bases from J, the gap between germline ends came to 14 bases. The CDR3 loop spans 15 amino acids. In DNA, the CDR3 is TGTGCCAGCAGTCCTCCGGGAGCCGTCAATCAGCCCCAGCATTTT. Its protein product is CASSPPGAVNQPQHF.

This clonotype was recorded at least ten times. The chain has TRBV12-3 or TRBV12-4 and TRBJ2-2; 7 nucleotides line up with TRBD2. The ends lost 7 bases at V and 2 bases at J; junction bases unmatched: 13. The CDR3 is made up of 17 amino acids. The CDR3 nucleotides are TGTGCCAGCACCCCCTCGGTTCGGGGACTAAACACCGGGGAGCTGTTTTTT. It translates to CASTPSVRGLNTGELFF.

This clonotype appeared many times. The rearrangement uses TRBV7-2 and TRBJ2-7, with TRBD2 matching 12 bases. The CDR3 contains 15 residues. The V gene's germline CDR1 is SGHTA and CDR2 FQGNSA. V shed 5 bases, J shed 4 bases, and the junction held 6 bases outside the gene matches. As DNA, the CDR3 is TGTGCCAGCAGCGAGACTAGCGGGAGCTATTACGAGCAGTACTTC. It translates to CASSETSGSYYEQYF.

This clonotype was recorded many times. J is TRBJ2-7 and V is TRBV4-1; TRBD2 aligns across 14 bases. CDR1 MGHRA and CDR2 YSYEKL come from the germline V gene. The CDR3 is 19 amino acids. J lost 1 base, V lost 1 base, and 9 bases had no gene match. CDR3 DNA sequence: TGCGCCAGCAGCCAAGCCCTCCTTGGACTAGCGGGGGGATCCTACGAGCAGTACTTC. Translation: CASSQALLGLAGGSYEQYF.

This clonotype was seen repeatedly, ten times or more. The chain links TRBV6-5 to TRBJ1-1; possible D gene TRBD1, 5 bases. This CDR3 has 15 amino acids. The V gene lost 7 bases and the J gene lost 1 base, with 16 bases spanning the gap. From germline, CDR1 is MNHEY and CDR2 SVGAGI. The CDR3 coding sequence is TGTGCCAGCACCAACCCCGGGACGGGGAACACTGAAGCTTTCTTT. Translated: CASTNPGTGNTEAFF.

In this sample, this clonotype turned up many times. This rearrangement joins TRBV5-1 to TRBJ1-1, with D maybe TRBD1 (5 bases). The CDR3 contains 16 residues. V gave up 0 bases and J gave up 0 bases, with 12 bases separating them. CDR1 is SGHRS, CDR2 YFSETQ, per germline. CDR3 nucleotides: TGCGCCAGCAGCTTGGGGTCCCAGGGTTTGAACACTGAAGCTTTCTTT. Translated: CASSLGSQGLNTEAFF. Filled out from reference TRBV5-1 and TRBJ1-1, the complete variable domain reads KAGVTQTPRYLIKTRGQQVTLSCSPISGHRSVSWYQQTPGQGLQFLFEYFSETQRNKGNFPGRFSGRQFSNSRSEMNVSTLELGDSALYLCASSLGSQGLNTEAFFGQGTRLTVV.

This clonotype was observed at least ten times. The V and J genes are TRBV6-1 and TRBJ2-7; 8 nucleotides align to TRBD1. The junction had 6 bases not matched to a gene; V was cut back by 5 bases and J by 3 bases. The CDR3 contains 14 residues. Germline loops: CDR1 MNHNS, CDR2 SASEGT. Here the CDR3 DNA reads TGTGCCAGCAGTCCGAGGACAGGGTACTACGAGCAGTACTTC. As protein: CASSPRTGYYEQYF.

This chain joins TRBV6-5 and TRBJ2-5; D is possibly TRBD2 (7 bases). Germline CDR1 reads MNHEY; CDR2 reads SVGAGI. The CDR3 length is 16 residues. V lost 5 bases and J lost 5, with 21 bases in between. CDR3 amino acids: CASSVLRGGLGETQYF. The CDR3 DNA follows: TGTGCCAGCAGTGTACTAAGGGGGGGTCTCGGGGAGACCCAGTACTTC.